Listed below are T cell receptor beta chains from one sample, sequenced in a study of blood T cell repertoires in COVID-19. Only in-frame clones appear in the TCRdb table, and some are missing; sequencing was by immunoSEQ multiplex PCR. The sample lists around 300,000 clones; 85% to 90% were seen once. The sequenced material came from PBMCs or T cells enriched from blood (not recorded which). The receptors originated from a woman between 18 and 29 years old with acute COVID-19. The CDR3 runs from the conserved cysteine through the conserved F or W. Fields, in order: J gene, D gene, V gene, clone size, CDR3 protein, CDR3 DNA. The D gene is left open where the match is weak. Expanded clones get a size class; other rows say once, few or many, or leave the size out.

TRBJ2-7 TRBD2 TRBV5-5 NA CASSVGLALSYEQYF TGTGCCAGCAGCGTGGGACTAGCTCTCTCCTACGAGCAGTACTTC
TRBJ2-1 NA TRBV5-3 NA CARSFPSAGEKGYNEQFF TGTGCCAGAAGCTTTCCTAGTGCCGGGGAGAAGGGCTACAATGAGCAGTTCTTC
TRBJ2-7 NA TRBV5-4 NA CASRHSGTYEQYF TGTGCCAGCAGACACAGCGGTACCTACGAGCAGTACTTC
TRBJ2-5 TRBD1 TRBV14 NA CASSRWTGNQETQYF TGTGCCAGCAGCCGGTGGACAGGGAACCAAGAGACCCAGTACTTC
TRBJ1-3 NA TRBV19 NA CASNSGGSGNTIYF TGTGCCAGTAATTCCGGGGGGTCTGGAAACACCATATATTTT
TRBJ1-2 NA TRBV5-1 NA CASSLAVGTTYGYTF TGCGCCAGCAGCTTGGCGGTGGGGACTACCTATGGCTACACCTTC
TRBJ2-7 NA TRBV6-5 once CASSWTPKSSYEQYF TGTGCCAGCAGTTGGACACCTAAGAGCTCCTACGAGCAGTACTTC
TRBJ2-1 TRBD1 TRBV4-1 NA CASSQGQGAYHEQFF TGCGCCAGCAGCCAAGGACAGGGGGCGTACCATGAGCAGTTCTTC
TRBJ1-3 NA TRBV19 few CASSPLGLGSGNTIYF TGTGCCAGTAGTCCACTGGGACTGGGCTCTGGAAACACCATATATTTT
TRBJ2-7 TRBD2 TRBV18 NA CASSPRDYSYEQYF TGTGCCAGCTCACCACGGGACTATTCCTACGAGCAGTACTTC
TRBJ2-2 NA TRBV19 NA CASSPVGGILTGELFF TGTGCCAGTAGTCCTGTTGGGGGGATATTGACCGGGGAGCTGTTTTTT
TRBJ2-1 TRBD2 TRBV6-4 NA CASSAGRDSYNEQFF TGTGCCAGCAGTGCCGGGAGGGACTCTTACAATGAGCAGTTCTTC
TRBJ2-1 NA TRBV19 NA CASMRGLGYNEQFF TGTGCCAGTATGCGGGGGCTGGGATACAATGAGCAGTTCTTC
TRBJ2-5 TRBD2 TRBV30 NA CAWEPWTSGRARQETQYF TGTGCCTGGGAACCTTGGACTAGCGGGAGGGCCAGGCAAGAGACCCAGTACTTC
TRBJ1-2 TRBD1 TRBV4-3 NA CASSPSRTGAAMTNYGYTF TGCGCCAGCAGCCCATCCCGGACAGGGGCGGCTATGACTAACTATGGCTACACCTTC
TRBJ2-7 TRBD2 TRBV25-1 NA CASSAASGSSEQYF TGTGCCAGCAGTGCAGCTAGCGGATCTAGTGAGCAGTACTTC
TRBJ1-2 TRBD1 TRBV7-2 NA CASTFGQGAAYGYTF TGTGCCAGCACCTTCGGGCAGGGGGCCGCCTATGGCTACACCTTC
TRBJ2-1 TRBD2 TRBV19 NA CASSLGLAGVYNEQFF TGTGCCAGTAGCCTGGGACTAGCGGGCGTCTACAATGAGCAGTTCTTC
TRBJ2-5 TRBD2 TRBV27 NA CASSGTSQETQYF TGTGCCAGCAGTGGGACTAGCCAAGAGACCCAGTACTTC
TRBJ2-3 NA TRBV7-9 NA CATRGTDTQYF TGTGCCACCCGAGGCACAGATACGCAGTATTTT
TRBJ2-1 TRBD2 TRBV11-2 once CASSLDLAVRGQFF TGTGCCAGCAGCTTAGATCTAGCGGTGAGGGGGCAGTTCTTC
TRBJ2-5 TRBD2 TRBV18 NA CASSPGLAGGPRETQYF TGTGCCAGCTCGCCGGGACTAGCGGGAGGGCCCCGGGAGACCCAGTACTTC
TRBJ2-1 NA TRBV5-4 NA CASSLVSGGSYNEQFF TGTGCCAGCAGCTTGGTTAGCGGCGGATCCTACAATGAGCAGTTCTTC
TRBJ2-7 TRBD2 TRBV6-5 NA CASFSGGGFYEQYF TGTGCCAGCTTCTCCGGCGGGGGTTTCTACGAGCAGTACTTC
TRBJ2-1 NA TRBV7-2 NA CASSSFGGNEQFF TGTGCCAGCAGCTCCTTCGGGGGCAATGAGCAGTTCTTC
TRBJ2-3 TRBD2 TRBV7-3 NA CASSPDGGTSLISTDTQYF TGTGCCAGCAGCCCAGACGGGGGGACCTCACTGATCAGCACAGATACGCAGTATTTT
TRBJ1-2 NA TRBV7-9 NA CASSPGTRSNYGYTF TGTGCCAGCAGCCCCGGGACACGGTCTAACTATGGCTACACCTTC
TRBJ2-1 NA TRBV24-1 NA CATSDWQDEQFF TGTGCCACCAGTGATTGGCAGGATGAGCAGTTCTTC
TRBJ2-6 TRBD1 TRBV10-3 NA CAISGTESSGANVLTF TGTGCCATCAGCGGGACAGAAAGTTCTGGGGCCAACGTCCTGACTTTC
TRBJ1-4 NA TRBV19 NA CASIGATNEKLFF TGTGCCAGCATCGGAGCAACTAATGAAAAACTGTTTTTT
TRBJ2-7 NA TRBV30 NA CASKYNTGYEQYF TGTGCCTCCAAATATAATACAGGCTACGAGCAGTACTTC
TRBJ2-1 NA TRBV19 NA CASSTREREQFF TGTGCCAGTAGTACCCGGGAGAGGGAGCAGTTCTTC
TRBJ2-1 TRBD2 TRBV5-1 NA CASVGLAGSNEQFF TGCGCCAGCGTAGGACTAGCGGGAAGTAATGAGCAGTTCTTC